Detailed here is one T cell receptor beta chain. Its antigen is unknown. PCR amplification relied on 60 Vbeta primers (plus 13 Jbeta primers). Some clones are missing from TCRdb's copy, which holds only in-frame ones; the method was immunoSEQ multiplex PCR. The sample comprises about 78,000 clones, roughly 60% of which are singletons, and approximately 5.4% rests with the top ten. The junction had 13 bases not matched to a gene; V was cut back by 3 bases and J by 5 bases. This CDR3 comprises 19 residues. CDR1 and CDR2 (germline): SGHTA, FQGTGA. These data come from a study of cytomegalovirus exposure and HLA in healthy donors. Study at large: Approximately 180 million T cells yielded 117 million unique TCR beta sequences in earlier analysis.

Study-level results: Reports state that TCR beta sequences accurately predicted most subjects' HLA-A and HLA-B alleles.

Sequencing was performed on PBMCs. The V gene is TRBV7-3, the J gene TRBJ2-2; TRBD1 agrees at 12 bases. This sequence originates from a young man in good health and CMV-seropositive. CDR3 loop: CASSFLKGQGALETGELFF. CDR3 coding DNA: TGTGCCAGCAGCTTTTTAAAGGGACAGGGGGCGTTGGAAACCGGGGAGCTGTTTTTT.